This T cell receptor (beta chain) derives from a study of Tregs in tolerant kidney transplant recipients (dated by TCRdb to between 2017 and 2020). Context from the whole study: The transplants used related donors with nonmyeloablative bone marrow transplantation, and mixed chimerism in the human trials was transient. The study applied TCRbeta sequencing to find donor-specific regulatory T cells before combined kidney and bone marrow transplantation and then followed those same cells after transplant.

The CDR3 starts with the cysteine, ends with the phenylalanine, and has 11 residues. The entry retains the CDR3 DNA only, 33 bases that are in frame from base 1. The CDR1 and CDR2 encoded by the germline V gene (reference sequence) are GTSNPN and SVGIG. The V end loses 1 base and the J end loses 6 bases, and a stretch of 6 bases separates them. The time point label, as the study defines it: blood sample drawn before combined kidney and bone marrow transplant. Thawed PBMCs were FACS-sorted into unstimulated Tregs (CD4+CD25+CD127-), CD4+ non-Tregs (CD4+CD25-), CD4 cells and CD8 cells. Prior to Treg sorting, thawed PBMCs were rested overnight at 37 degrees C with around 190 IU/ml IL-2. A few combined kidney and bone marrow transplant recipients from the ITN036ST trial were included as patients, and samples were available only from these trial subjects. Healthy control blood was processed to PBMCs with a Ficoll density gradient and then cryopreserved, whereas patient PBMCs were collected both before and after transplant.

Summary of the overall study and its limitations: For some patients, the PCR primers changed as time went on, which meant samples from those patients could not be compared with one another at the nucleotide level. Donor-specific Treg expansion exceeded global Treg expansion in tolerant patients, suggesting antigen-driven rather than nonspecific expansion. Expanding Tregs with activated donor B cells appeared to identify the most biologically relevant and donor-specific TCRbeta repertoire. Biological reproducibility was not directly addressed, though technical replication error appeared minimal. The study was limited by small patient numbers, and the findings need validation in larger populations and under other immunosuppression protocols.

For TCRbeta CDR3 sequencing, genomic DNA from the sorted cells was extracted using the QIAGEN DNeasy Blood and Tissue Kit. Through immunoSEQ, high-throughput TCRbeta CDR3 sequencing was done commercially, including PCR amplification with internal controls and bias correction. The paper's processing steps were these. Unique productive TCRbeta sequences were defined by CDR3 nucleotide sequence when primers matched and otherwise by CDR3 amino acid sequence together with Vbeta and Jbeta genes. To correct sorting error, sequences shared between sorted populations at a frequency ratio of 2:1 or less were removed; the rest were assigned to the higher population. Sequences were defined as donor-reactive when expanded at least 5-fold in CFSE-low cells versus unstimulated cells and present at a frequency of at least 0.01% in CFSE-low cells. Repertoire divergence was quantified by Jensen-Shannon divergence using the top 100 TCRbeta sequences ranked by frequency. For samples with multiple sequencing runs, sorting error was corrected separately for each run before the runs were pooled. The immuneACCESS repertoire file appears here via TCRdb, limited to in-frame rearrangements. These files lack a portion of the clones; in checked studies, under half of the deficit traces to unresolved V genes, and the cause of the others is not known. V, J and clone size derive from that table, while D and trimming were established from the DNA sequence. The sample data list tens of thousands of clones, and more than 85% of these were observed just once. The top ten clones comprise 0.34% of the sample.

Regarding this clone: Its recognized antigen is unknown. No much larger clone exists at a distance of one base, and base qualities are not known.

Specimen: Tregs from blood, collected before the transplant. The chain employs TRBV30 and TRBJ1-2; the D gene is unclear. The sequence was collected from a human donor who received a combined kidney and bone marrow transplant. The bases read TGTGCCTGGAGTGCATTGGATGGCTACACCTTC. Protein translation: CAWSALDGYTF.